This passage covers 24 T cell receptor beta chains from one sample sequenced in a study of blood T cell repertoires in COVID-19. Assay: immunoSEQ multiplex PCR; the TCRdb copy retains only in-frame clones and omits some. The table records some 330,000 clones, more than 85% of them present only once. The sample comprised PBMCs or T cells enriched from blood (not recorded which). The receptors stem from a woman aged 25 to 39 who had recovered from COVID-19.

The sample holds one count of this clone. The CDR3 sequence is CASSDLRTGAPYGYTF. The CDR3 DNA reads as TGTGCCAGCAGTGACCTTCGGACAGGGGCCCCCTATGGCTACACCTTC. This chain connects TRBV28 to TRBJ1-2; TRBD1 matches at 9 bases. The germline CDR1 and CDR2 sequences are MDHEN and SYDVKM. The V and J ends lost 5 bases and 4 bases, in that order; junction bases with no gene match: 11. The CDR3 is 16 residues long.

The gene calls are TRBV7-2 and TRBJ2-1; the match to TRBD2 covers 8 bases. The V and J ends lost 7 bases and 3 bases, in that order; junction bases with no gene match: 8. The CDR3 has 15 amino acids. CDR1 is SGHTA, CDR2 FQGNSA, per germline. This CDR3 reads CASTTELAGYNEQFF. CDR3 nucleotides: TGTGCCAGCACTACCGAGCTAGCGGGCTACAATGAGCAGTTCTTC. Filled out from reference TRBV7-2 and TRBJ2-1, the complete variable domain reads GAGVSQSPSNKVTEKGKDVELRCDPISGHTALYWYRQSLGQGLEFLIYFQGNSAPDKSGLPSDRFSAERTGGSVSTLTIQRTQQEDSAVYLCASTTELAGYNEQFFGPGTRLTVL.

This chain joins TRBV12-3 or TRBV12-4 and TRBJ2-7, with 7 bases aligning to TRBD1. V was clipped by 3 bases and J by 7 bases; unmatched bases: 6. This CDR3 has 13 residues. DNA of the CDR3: TGTGCCAGCAGTTTTCAGGGGGTGAGTGAGCAGTACTTC. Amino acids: CASSFQGVSEQYF.

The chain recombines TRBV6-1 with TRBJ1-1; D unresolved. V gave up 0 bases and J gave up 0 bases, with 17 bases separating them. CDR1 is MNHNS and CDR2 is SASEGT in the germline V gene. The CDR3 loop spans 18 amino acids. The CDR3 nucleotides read TGTGCCAGCAGTGAAGCCGGACTGATTCATTACATGAACACTGAAGCTTTCTTT. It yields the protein CASSEAGLIHYMNTEAFF.

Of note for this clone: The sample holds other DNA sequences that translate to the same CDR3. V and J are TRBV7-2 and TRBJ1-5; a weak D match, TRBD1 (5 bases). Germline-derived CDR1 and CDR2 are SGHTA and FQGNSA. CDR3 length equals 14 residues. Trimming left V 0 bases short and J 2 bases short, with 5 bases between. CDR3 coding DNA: TGTGCCAGCAGCTTAGCAGGGGGCAATCAGCCCCAGCATTTT. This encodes CASSLAGGNQPQHF.

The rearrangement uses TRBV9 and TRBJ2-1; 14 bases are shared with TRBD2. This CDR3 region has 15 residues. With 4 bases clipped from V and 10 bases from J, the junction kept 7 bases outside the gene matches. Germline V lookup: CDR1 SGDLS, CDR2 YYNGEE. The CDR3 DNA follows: TGTGCCAGCAGCACCGGGACTAGCGGGGGTGGAGAGCAGTTCTTC. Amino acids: CASSTGTSGGGEQFF.

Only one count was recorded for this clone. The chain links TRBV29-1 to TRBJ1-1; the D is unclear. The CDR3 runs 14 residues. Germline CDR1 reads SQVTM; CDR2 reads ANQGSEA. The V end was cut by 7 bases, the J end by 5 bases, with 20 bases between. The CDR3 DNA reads TGCAGCGCTACTCTGGGAGGGATCGGGACTGAAGCTTTCTTT. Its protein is CSATLGGIGTEAFF.

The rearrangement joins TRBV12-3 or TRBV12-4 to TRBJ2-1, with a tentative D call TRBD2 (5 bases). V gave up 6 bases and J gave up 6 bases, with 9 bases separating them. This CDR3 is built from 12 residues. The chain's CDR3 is CASSLSGNEQFF. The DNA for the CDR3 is TGTGCCAGCAGCCTCAGCGGCAATGAGCAGTTCTTC.

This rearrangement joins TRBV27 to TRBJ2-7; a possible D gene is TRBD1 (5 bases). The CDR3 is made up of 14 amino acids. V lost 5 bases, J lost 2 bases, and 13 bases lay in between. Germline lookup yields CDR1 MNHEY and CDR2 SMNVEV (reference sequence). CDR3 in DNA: TGTGCCAGCAGTCAGGGTAGTTTCACCTACGAGCAGTACTTC. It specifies CASSQGSFTYEQYF.

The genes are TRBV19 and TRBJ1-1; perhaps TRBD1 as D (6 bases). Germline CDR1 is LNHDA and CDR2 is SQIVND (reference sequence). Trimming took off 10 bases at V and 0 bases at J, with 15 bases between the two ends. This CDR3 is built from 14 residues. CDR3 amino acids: CATSRQAMNTEAFF. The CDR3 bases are TGTGCCACAAGCCGACAGGCCATGAACACTGAAGCTTTCTTT.

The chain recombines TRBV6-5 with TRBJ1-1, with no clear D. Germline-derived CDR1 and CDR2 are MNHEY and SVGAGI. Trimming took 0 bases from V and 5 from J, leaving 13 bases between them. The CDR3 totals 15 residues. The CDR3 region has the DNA TGTGCCAGCAGTTACTCGTCCGGGCGAGGGACTGAAGCTTTCTTT. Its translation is CASSYSSGRGTEAFF.

This CDR3 is CASSPYRYTEAFF. CDR3 nucleotide sequence: TGTGCCAGCAGCCCCTACAGGTACACTGAAGCTTTCTTT. This chain joins TRBV5-6 and TRBJ1-1, with D possibly TRBD1 on 5 matching bases. The CDR3 length is 13 residues. V was clipped by 4 bases and J by 3 bases, with 10 bases between them. The V gene's germline CDR1 is SGHDT and CDR2 YYEEEE. Looking up the rest from reference TRBV5-6 and TRBJ1-1 gives the full variable domain: DAGVTQSPTHLIKTRGQQVTLRCSPKSGHDTVSWYQQALGQGPQFIFQYYEEEERQRGNFPDRFSGHQFPNYSSELNVNALLLGDSALYLCASSPYRYTEAFFGQGTRLTVV.

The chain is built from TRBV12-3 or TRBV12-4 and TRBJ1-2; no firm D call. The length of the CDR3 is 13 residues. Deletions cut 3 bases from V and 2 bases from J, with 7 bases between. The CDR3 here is CASSFDGNYGYTF. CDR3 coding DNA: TGTGCCAGCAGTTTTGACGGGAACTATGGCTACACCTTC.

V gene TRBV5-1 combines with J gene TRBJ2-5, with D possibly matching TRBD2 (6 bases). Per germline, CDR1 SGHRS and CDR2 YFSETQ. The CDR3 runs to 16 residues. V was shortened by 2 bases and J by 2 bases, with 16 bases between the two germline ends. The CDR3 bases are TGCGCCAGCAGCTTTTTGGGTCGGGAGAGGCAAGAGACCCAGTACTTC. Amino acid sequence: CASSFLGRERQETQYF. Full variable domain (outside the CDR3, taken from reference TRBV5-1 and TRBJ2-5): KAGVTQTPRYLIKTRGQQVTLSCSPISGHRSVSWYQQTPGQGLQFLFEYFSETQRNKGNFPGRFSGRQFSNSRSEMNVSTLELGDSALYLCASSFLGRERQETQYFGPGTRLLVL.

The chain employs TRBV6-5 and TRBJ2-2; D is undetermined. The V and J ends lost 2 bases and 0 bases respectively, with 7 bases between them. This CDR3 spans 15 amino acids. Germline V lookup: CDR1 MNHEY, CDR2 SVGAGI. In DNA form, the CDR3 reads TGTGCCAGCAGTTACGAGGCCTCGAACACCGGGGAGCTGTTTTTT. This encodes CASSYEASNTGELFF.

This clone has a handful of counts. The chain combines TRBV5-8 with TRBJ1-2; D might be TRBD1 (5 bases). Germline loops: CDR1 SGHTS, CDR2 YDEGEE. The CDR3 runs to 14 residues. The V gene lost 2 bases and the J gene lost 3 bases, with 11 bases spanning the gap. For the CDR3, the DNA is TGTGCCAGCAGCTTTGGAGGGGCAGACTATGGCTACACCTTC. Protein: CASSFGGADYGYTF.

DNA for the CDR3: TGTGCCAGCAGCTTCTCTGGGACAGGGGCGCAGGGGTGGGCTTTCTTT. It is translated as CASSFSGTGAQGWAFF. The V and J genes are TRBV7-2 and TRBJ1-1, with 10 nucleotides matching TRBD1. There are 16 residues in the CDR3. V dropped 3 bases and J dropped 11; count of bases not matched to a gene: 15. Per germline, CDR1 SGHTA and CDR2 FQGNSA.

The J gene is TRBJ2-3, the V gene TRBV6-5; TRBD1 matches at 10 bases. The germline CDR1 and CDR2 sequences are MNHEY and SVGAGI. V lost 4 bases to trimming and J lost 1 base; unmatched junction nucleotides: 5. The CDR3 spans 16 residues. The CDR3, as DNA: TGTGCCAGCAGTTCCGGGACAGGGGTGGGCACAGATACGCAGTATTTT. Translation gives CASSSGTGVGTDTQYF.

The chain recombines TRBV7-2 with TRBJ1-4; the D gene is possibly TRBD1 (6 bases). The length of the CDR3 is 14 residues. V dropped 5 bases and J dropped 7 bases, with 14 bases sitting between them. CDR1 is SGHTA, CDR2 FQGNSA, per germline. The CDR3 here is CASSPTGGVEKLFF. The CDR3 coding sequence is TGTGCCAGCAGCCCCACGGGGGGCGTTGAAAAACTGTTTTTT.

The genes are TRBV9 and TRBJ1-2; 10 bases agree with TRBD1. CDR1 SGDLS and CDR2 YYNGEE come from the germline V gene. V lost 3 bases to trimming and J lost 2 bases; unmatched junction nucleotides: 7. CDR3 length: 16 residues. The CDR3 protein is CASSGGQGFPNYGYTF. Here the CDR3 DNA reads TGTGCCAGCAGCGGGGGACAGGGGTTCCCGAACTATGGCTACACCTTC. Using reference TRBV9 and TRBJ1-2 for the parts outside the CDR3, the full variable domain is DSGVTQTPKHLITATGQRVTLRCSPRSGDLSVYWYQQSLDQGLQFLIQYYNGEERAKGNILERFSAQQFPDLHSELNLSSLELGDSALYFCASSGGQGFPNYGYTFGSGTRLTVV.

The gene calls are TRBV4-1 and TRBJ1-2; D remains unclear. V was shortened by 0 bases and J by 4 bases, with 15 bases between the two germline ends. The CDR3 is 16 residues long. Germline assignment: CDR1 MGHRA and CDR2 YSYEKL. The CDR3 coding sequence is TGCGCCAGCAGCCAAGATCTTAGCAGTCCAATCTATGGCTACACCTTC. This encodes CASSQDLSSPIYGYTF.

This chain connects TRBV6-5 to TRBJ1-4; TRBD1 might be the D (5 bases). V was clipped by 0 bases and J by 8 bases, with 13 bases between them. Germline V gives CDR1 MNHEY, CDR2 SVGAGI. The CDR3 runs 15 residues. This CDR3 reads CASSYSSVRGEKLFF. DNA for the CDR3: TGTGCCAGCAGTTACTCATCAGTTAGGGGCGAAAAACTGTTTTTT.

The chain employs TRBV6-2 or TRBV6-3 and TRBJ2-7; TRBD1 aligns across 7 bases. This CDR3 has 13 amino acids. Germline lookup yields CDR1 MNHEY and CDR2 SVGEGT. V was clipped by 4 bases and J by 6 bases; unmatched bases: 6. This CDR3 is CASSSRGQLEQYF. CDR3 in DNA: TGTGCCAGCAGTTCGAGGGGGCAACTCGAGCAGTACTTC.

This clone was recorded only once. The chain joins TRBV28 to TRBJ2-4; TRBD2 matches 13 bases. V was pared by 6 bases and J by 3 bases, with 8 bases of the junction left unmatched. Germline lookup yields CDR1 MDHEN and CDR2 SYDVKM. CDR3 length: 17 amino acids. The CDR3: CASSPGLAGVSKNIQYF. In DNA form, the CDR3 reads TGTGCCAGCAGCCCCGGACTAGCGGGAGTGAGCAAAAACATTCAGTACTTC.